The 27 T cell receptor beta chains reported below all come from one sample, sequenced in a study of blood T cells in healthy people across ages (dated by TCRdb to about 2015). The protocol used for the library was 5' RACE. The sample was run on an Illumina HiSeq 2500. A second PCR of about 6 to 11 cycles was performed with a sample-barcoded 5' primer and a J-beta primer mix. TCRdb took the public reads, trimmed them with fastp at Q25, ran MiXCR for clone calling and kept in-frame beta chains. Rows with a matching CDR3 protein are joined into one entry that keeps the most common DNA and genes. Present in this sample are about 970,000 distinct CDR3 sequences, roughly 51% of which were seen just once. Jointly, the top ten make up around a fifth of the sample. Sequenced sample: blood. These receptors were taken from a woman in her sixties in good health.

The rearrangement uses TRBV29-1 and TRBJ1-1; unclear D gene. The CDR3 covers 13 residues. CDR1 is SQVTM, CDR2 ANQGSEA, per germline. V was clipped by 6 bases and J by 1 base, with 12 bases between them. CDR3 DNA sequence: TGCAGCGTCCATGATACGGGGAACACTGAAGCTTTCTTT. As protein: CSVHDTGNTEAFF. Based on the CDR3 plus reference TRBV29-1 and TRBJ1-1, the full variable domain is SAVISQKPSRDICQRGTSLTIQCQVDSQVTMMFWYRQQPGQSLTLIATANQGSEATYESGFVIDKFPISRPNLTFSTLTVSNMSPEDSSIYLCSVHDTGNTEAFFGQGTRLTVV.

The chain uses TRBV20-1 and TRBJ2-5, with 7 bases fitting TRBD1. The CDR3 contains 14 residues. With 5 bases clipped from V and 7 bases from J, the junction kept 13 bases outside the gene matches. Germline loops: CDR1 DFQATT, CDR2 SNEGSKA (reference sequence). The CDR3 region has the DNA TGCAGTGCTCCCAGGACAGGCTCCCTCGGGACCCAGTACTTC. This translates into CSAPRTGSLGTQYF.

This clonotype was recorded only once. The chain is built from TRBV7-9 and TRBJ1-5, with D possibly being TRBD1 (6 bases). In germline, CDR1 is SEHNR, CDR2 FQNEAQ (reference sequence). The CDR3 loop spans 16 amino acids. V was clipped by 5 bases and J by 6 bases, with 20 bases between them. CDR3 nucleotide sequence: TGTGCCAGCAGCCGCGGAGGGGGGATGAGTAGTCAGCCCCAGCATTTT. Protein sequence: CASSRGGGMSSQPQHF.

The chain couples TRBV20-1 to TRBJ2-7; tentative D call: TRBD2 (5 bases). Germline V gene data show CDR1 as DFQATT and CDR2 as SNEGSKA (reference sequence). V was shortened by 0 bases and J by 4 bases, with 13 bases between the two germline ends. This CDR3 contains 14 residues. CDR3 sequence reads: CSAREPLGSYEQYF. DNA for the CDR3: TGCAGTGCTAGAGAACCCCTTGGGAGTTACGAGCAGTACTTC.

This clonotype has just a few counts. The chain joins TRBV20-1 to TRBJ2-5; 7 nucleotides line up with TRBD1. The germline CDR1 and CDR2 sequences are DFQATT and SNEGSKA (reference sequence). The CDR3 is made up of 14 amino acids. Trimming cost V 6 bases and J 2 bases; bases outside gene matches: 9. The CDR3 coding sequence is TGCAGTGCCAGGCTGGACAGGAATCAAGAGACCCAGTACTTC. Protein sequence: CSARLDRNQETQYF.

This clonotype was recorded only once. V usage is TRBV18 and J usage is TRBJ2-5, with D hard to call. The end of the DNA aligns better with TRBJ2-7, so the J call may be wrong. Germline values: CDR1 KGHSH, CDR2 LQKENI. The CDR3 covers 15 residues. The CDR3 bases are TGTGCCAGCTCACCAAGAAGGGATGAGAGCTACGAGCAGTACTTC. It translates to CASSPRRDESYEQYF.

The chain has TRBV20-1 and TRBJ2-1; D remains unclear. Trimming cost V 1 base and J 8 bases, with 9 bases left between them. The germline V gene has CDR1 DFQATT and CDR2 SNEGSKA (reference sequence). This CDR3 is 12 amino acids long. The CDR3 spells CSARGATDEQFF. CDR3 nucleotides: TGCAGTGCTAGAGGTGCGACGGATGAGCAGTTCTTC.

This clonotype was found a few times. The chain is built from TRBV28 and TRBJ2-5, with 8 bases matching TRBD2. Germline trimming cut 2 bases from V and 5 bases from J; bases unmatched to any gene: 10. The CDR3 runs to 16 residues. Germline CDR1 MDHEN, CDR2 SYDVKM. CDR3 DNA: TGTGCCAGCAGTTTACGGGGGGGCGCAGGGTTTGAGACCCAGTACTTC. This sequence encodes CASSLRGGAGFETQYF.

A few counts support this clonotype. This CDR3 is CSVGRNNEQFF. DNA for the CDR3: TGCAGCGTTGGTAGAAACAATGAGCAGTTCTTC. This chain connects TRBV29-1 to TRBJ2-1, with unresolved D. Deletions cut 4 bases from V and 5 bases from J, with 6 bases between. Germline loops: CDR1 SQVTM, CDR2 ANQGSEA. This CDR3 is built from 11 residues.

This clonotype was detected a few times. This chain uses TRBV15 with TRBJ2-1, with D tentatively TRBD2 (6 bases). The CDR3 is 16 residues long. Deletions cut 0 bases from V and 7 bases from J, with 16 bases between. Germline CDR1 LNHNV, CDR2 YYDKDF (reference sequence). The CDR3 DNA is TGTGCCACCAGCAGAGAGCCACCCGATCGGGGGAATGAGCAGTTCTTC. Its protein product is CATSREPPDRGNEQFF.

The rearrangement links TRBV7-9 to TRBJ2-7, with D perhaps TRBD1 or TRBD2 (5 bases each). V lost 5 bases and J lost 3, with 17 bases in between. Germline-derived CDR1 and CDR2 are SEHNR and FQNEAQ (reference sequence). This CDR3 contains 15 residues. The CDR3 DNA reads as TGTGCCAGCAGCCCCGATATCGGGGCAGGCTACGAGCAGTACTTC. Translating gives CASSPDIGAGYEQYF.

The V gene is TRBV20-1, the J gene TRBJ2-1; D is uncertain. The CDR3 is 13 residues long. CDR1 is DFQATT and CDR2 is SNEGSKA in the germline V gene (reference sequence). V dropped 3 bases and J dropped 2 bases, with 8 bases sitting between them. The CDR3 region has the DNA TGCAGTGCTAGGGACGTTGCCTACAATGAGCAGTTCTTC. Translation: CSARDVAYNEQFF.

This clonotype was detected a few times. The chain uses TRBV4-1 and TRBJ2-3; tentatively, D is TRBD2 (6 bases). This CDR3 region has 15 residues. Germline V gene lookup returns CDR1 MGHRA and CDR2 YSYEKL. Trimming took off 1 base at V and 5 bases at J, with 13 bases between the two ends. In nucleotides, the CDR3 is TGCGCCAGCAGCCAAGGACTCCGGGAGATAGATACGCAGTATTTT. Translation: CASSQGLREIDTQYF.

This clonotype has only a few counts. The chain recombines TRBV12-3 or TRBV12-4 with TRBJ2-5; D might be TRBD2 (6 bases). CDR3 length equals 18 residues. Trimming stripped 5 bases from V and 2 bases from J, with 24 bases between. CDR3 residues: CASSPFWPLGGRQETQYF. For the CDR3, the DNA is TGTGCCAGCAGTCCCTTCTGGCCCCTCGGGGGAAGACAAGAGACCCAGTACTTC.

The chain uses TRBV18 and TRBJ1-6; the match to TRBD1 covers 7 bases. This CDR3 has 15 amino acids. Trimming removed 3 bases from V and 7 bases from J; junction bases left unmatched: 6. The germline V gene has CDR1 KGHSH and CDR2 LQKENI. The chain's CDR3 is CASSPSQDRNSPLHF. The CDR3 nucleotides are TGTGCCAGCTCACCCAGCCAGGACAGGAATTCACCCCTCCACTTT.

This clonotype was counted a single time. The junction departs from germline at one end; a sequencing error may be responsible. CDR3 sequence: CVSSPTARGQGGQYF. CDR3 DNA sequence: TGTGTCAGCAGCCCCACCGCTCGCGGGCAAGGTGGGCAGTACTTC. The chain employs TRBV28 and TRBJ2-5; possibly TRBD2 for D (5 bases). This CDR3 has 15 residues. Germline values: CDR1 MDHEN, CDR2 SYDVKM.

The DNA of the CDR3 is TGCGCCAGCAGCCAAGAAGACCGAACACTGTCTTCTGGCTACACCTTC. It is translated as CASSQEDRTLSSGYTF. This chain joins TRBV4-1 and TRBJ1-2; no reliable D call. From germline, CDR1 is MGHRA and CDR2 YSYEKL. CDR3 length: 16 residues. V was shortened by 0 bases and J by 7 bases, with 18 bases between the two germline ends.

There are a few counts of this clonotype. The rearrangement links TRBV4-1 to TRBJ2-7, with 7 bases aligning to TRBD1. The CDR3 has 15 amino acids. The V segment lost 1 base and the J segment 5 bases; nucleotides outside the gene matches: 8. Germline V gene lookup returns CDR1 MGHRA and CDR2 YSYEKL. The CDR3 DNA sequence: TGCGCCAGCAGCCAAGTACGTGCAGGGGGTGACGAGCAGTACTTC. Protein product: CASSQVRAGGDEQYF.

The V call is TRBV6-2 or TRBV6-3, the J call TRBJ2-1; maybe TRBD2 (6 bases). CDR1 is MNHEY, CDR2 SVGEGT, per germline. Trimming took off 2 bases at V and 10 bases at J, with 18 bases between the two ends. The CDR3 extends over 15 amino acids. The CDR3: CASSYLDYPFGEQFF. The CDR3 DNA reads as TGTGCCAGCAGTTACCTGGACTACCCCTTCGGCGAGCAGTTCTTC.

This CDR3 is CSATMDYPNSYNEQFF. In DNA form, the CDR3 reads TGCAGTGCTACAATGGACTATCCGAACTCCTACAATGAGCAGTTCTTC. V is TRBV20-1 and J is TRBJ2-1, with a tentative D call TRBD2 (6 bases). From germline, CDR1 is DFQATT and CDR2 SNEGSKA (reference sequence). This CDR3 spans 16 amino acids. Trimming removed 4 bases from V and 0 bases from J, with 16 bases in between.

In its sample, this clonotype was seen a few times. V usage is TRBV11-2 and J usage is TRBJ2-1; D not resolved. The CDR3 spans 15 residues. Trimming shortened V by 5 bases and J by 3 bases, and 14 bases separated the two germline ends. The germline CDR1 and CDR2 sequences are SGHAT and FQNNGV. CDR3 sequence: CASSPRHSIYNEQFF. The CDR3 DNA follows: TGTGCCAGCAGCCCAAGACATTCGATCTACAATGAGCAGTTCTTC.

The J gene is TRBJ1-2, the V gene TRBV29-1; D is possibly TRBD1 (6 bases). This CDR3 has 14 amino acids. Germline V gene data show CDR1 as SQVTM and CDR2 as ANQGSEA. V lost 5 bases and J 6 bases, leaving 19 bases between the germline ends. The DNA of the CDR3 is TGCAGCGTTCCAAATCAGACAGGAGCGGATGGCTACACCTTC. It translates to CSVPNQTGADGYTF.

This clonotype turned up a few times. This chain connects TRBV7-2 to TRBJ2-6; D unclear. The length of the CDR3 is 16 residues. Trimming cost V 6 bases and J 0 bases, with 12 bases left between them. CDR1 SGHTA and CDR2 FQGNSA come from the germline V gene. The CDR3 DNA follows: TGTGCCAGCAGGTCCCCGGGTTTCTCTGGGGCCAACGTCCTGACTTTC. Translating gives CASRSPGFSGANVLTF.

This clonotype showed up just a few times. The chain recombines TRBV3-1 with TRBJ2-1, with 7 bases that match TRBD1. J lost 5 bases, V lost 4 bases, and 14 bases had no gene match. The CDR3 is made up of 17 amino acids. The germline V gene has CDR1 LGHDT and CDR2 YNNKEL (reference sequence). The DNA of the CDR3 is TGTGCCAGCAGCCTGCAGGGGGTCTGGGATAAGGACAATGAGCAGTTCTTC. Encoded protein: CASSLQGVWDKDNEQFF.

This clonotype was counted a few times. The CDR3 is CASSYGLAGNEQFF. For the CDR3, the DNA is TGTGCCAGCAGTTACGGTCTAGCGGGAAATGAGCAGTTCTTC. The rearrangement links TRBV6-2 or TRBV6-3 to TRBJ2-1; 9 bases are a match to TRBD2. Germline CDR1 MNHEY, CDR2 SVGEGT. The CDR3 loop spans 14 amino acids. J gave up 7 bases and V 2 bases, and 3 bases lay outside the gene matches.

The chain joins TRBV20-1 to TRBJ2-4, with D unresolved. Germline CDR1 reads DFQATT; CDR2 reads SNEGSKA (reference sequence). This CDR3 spans 13 amino acids. V was trimmed by 3 bases and J by 0 bases, leaving 6 bases between them. Here the CDR3 reads CSARTLAKNIQYF. For the CDR3, the DNA is TGCAGTGCTAGGACTCTAGCCAAAAACATTCAGTACTTC.

This clonotype has more than one count but fewer than ten. This chain joins TRBV7-2 and TRBJ2-1, with a weak D call TRBD1 (8 bases). The ends were cut back, 7 bases at V and 6 bases at J, with 16 bases in the middle. Germline V gives CDR1 SGHTA, CDR2 FQGNSA. The CDR3 has 14 residues. CDR3 amino acids: CASNRGGQFNEQFF. The CDR3 region has the DNA TGTGCCAGCAACAGGGGGGGTCAGTTCAATGAGCAGTTCTTC.